Following are 21 T cell receptor beta chains from one sample sequenced in a study of human T cells and chemical hapten exposure. TCRdb recomputed calls from the RACE reads with MiXCR, one row per CDR3 protein. The profile shows roughly 82,000 distinct CDR3 sequences, 10% to 15% of them singletons. Time point indicated: patch test 1, 2 weeks after DPC sensitization. Regarding treatment: therapeutic diphenylcyclopropenone sensitization with weekly scalp DPC. Here the sequenced sample was whole blood, taken in connection with sensitization to the hapten diphenylcyclopropenone (DPC). All receptors come from a woman aged 55-70 years with alopecia areata. Some clones in this sample may be carry-over from other donors' samples.

CDR3 DNA sequence: TGTGCCATCAGTGAGTCCGGAGGTTATAGCACAGATACGCAGTATTTT. It is translated as CAISESGGYSTDTQYF. This chain joins TRBV10-3 and TRBJ2-3; possible D gene TRBD2, 5 bases. CDR1 and CDR2 (germline): ENHRY, SYGVKD. The germline V and J ends were trimmed by 0 bases and 0 bases, with 10 bases remaining between them. The CDR3 contains 16 residues.

The table lists this clonotype with many counts. V and J are TRBV6-2 or TRBV6-3 and TRBJ1-5; 8 bases line up with TRBD1. The trim removed 2 bases at V and 1 base at J, leaving 1 base unmatched. Germline V lookup: CDR1 MNHEY, CDR2 SVGEGT. The CDR3 is 15 residues long. As DNA, the CDR3 is TGTGCCAGCAGTTACCAGGGGGCGAGCAATCAGCCCCAGCATTTT. This codes for CASSYQGASNQPQHF.

The table lists this clonotype with many counts. The gene calls are TRBV2 and TRBJ2-3, with 9 nucleotides matching TRBD2. Germline lookup yields CDR1 SNHLY and CDR2 FYNNEI. V lost 5 bases and J lost 1; bases outside the gene matches: 7. The CDR3 is 16 residues long. The DNA of the CDR3 is TGTGCCAGCAGTCCACCTTCTAGCGGGGGCACAGATACGCAGTATTTT. Protein: CASSPPSSGGTDTQYF. The variable domain in full, completed from reference TRBV2 and TRBJ2-3, reads EPEVTQTPSHQVTQMGQEVILRCVPISNHLYFYWYRQILGQKVEFLVSFYNNEISEKSEIFDDQFSVERPDGSNFTLKIRSTKLEDSAMYFCASSPPSSGGTDTQYFGPGTRLTVL.

This clonotype was counted at least ten times. CDR3 sequence reads: CASSPGPVISDTF. DNA of the CDR3: TGTGCCAGTAGTCCGGGACCTGTAATTTCGGACACCTTC. This chain joins TRBV19 and TRBJ1-2; tentatively, D is TRBD1 (5 bases). This CDR3 spans 13 amino acids. CDR1 LNHDA and CDR2 SQIVND come from the germline V gene (reference sequence). The V and J ends lost 5 bases and 12 bases respectively, with 19 bases between them.

This clonotype was seen more than once but under ten times. The CDR3 DNA reads TGTGCCAGCAGCCCTTGGACAGGGGAAGAGACCCAGTACTTC. As protein: CASSPWTGEETQYF. The chain is built from TRBV2 and TRBJ2-5; 9 nucleotides match TRBD1. Germline CDR1 SNHLY, CDR2 FYNNEI. V was clipped by 6 bases and J by 3 bases; unmatched bases: 5. The CDR3 runs 14 residues.

This clonotype was picked up many times. The chain carries TRBV12-3 or TRBV12-4 and TRBJ1-4, with TRBD1 as a possible D gene (5 bases). This CDR3 is built from 15 residues. Trimming cost V 4 bases and J 6 bases, with 15 bases left between them. As DNA, the CDR3 is TGTGCCAGCAGTTCCCGGGACGGAAACGATGAAAAACTGTTTTTT. Protein product: CASSSRDGNDEKLFF.

This clonotype was detected many times. The CDR3 loop is CASSPAGVWDTDTQYF. CDR3 DNA sequence: TGTGCCAGCAGCCCAGCGGGGGTTTGGGACACAGATACGCAGTATTTT. The genes are TRBV9 and TRBJ2-3; TRBD2 aligns across 8 bases. The CDR3 is made up of 16 amino acids. J lost 2 bases, V lost 4 bases, and 9 bases had no gene match. The germline V gene encodes CDR1 SGDLS and CDR2 YYNGEE.

This rearrangement joins TRBV4-1 to TRBJ2-3; the match to TRBD2 covers 7 bases. V lost 0 bases, J lost 8 bases, and 5 bases stayed unmatched. The CDR3 covers 14 residues. Germline V CDR1 and CDR2: MGHRA, YSYEKL. For the CDR3, the DNA is TGCGCCAGCAGCCAAGAATGGGCTAGCGGTACGCAGTATTTT. Encoded protein: CASSQEWASGTQYF.

This clonotype was seen only a few times. The chain employs TRBV3-1 and TRBJ1-2; D is unresolved. This CDR3 comprises 14 residues. The V gene's germline CDR1 is LGHDT and CDR2 YNNKEL (reference sequence). With 2 bases removed from V and 2 bases from J, the gap between germline ends came to 9 bases. CDR3: CASSQNPPNYGYTF. DNA for the CDR3: TGTGCCAGCAGCCAAAACCCCCCGAACTATGGCTACACCTTC.

This clonotype appeared a few times. This chain links TRBV20-1 with TRBJ2-6, with no clear D. The V end was cut by 5 bases, the J end by 1 base, with 6 bases between. Germline V gene data show CDR1 as DFQATT and CDR2 as SNEGSKA (reference sequence). CDR3 size: 13 residues. CDR3: CSAGVSGANVLTF. The DNA for the CDR3 is TGCAGTGCTGGAGTTTCTGGGGCCAACGTCCTGACTTTC.

This clonotype was counted ten times or more. The gene calls are TRBV12-3 or TRBV12-4 and TRBJ2-7, with 10 bases aligning to TRBD1. J was trimmed by 6 bases and V by 3 bases; bases with no gene match: 11. The CDR3 runs 16 residues. The CDR3 sequence is CASSFHPGQGLIEQYF. In nucleotides, the CDR3 is TGTGCCAGCAGTTTCCATCCGGGACAGGGGTTAATCGAGCAGTACTTC.

This clonotype was found many times. This chain joins TRBV2 and TRBJ2-3, with TRBD1 identical over 7 bases. The CDR3 extends over 13 amino acids. The V gene end was trimmed by 10 bases and the J gene end by 3 bases; junction bases not matched to a gene: 7. Germline CDR1 SNHLY, CDR2 FYNNEI. CDR3 coding DNA: TGTGCCACCCGGACAGGTCAGACAGATACGCAGTATTTT. Amino acids: CATRTGQTDTQYF.

The table lists this clonotype with a few counts. The chain has TRBV28 and TRBJ1-2; the D is unclear. V gave up 3 bases and J gave up 5 bases, with 7 bases separating them. The germline V gene has CDR1 MDHEN and CDR2 SYDVKM. This CDR3 region has 12 residues. CDR3 loop: CASSFEGYGYTF. The CDR3 DNA reads as TGTGCCAGCAGTTTCGAAGGGTATGGCTACACCTTC.

This clonotype was seen a handful of times. The V gene is TRBV5-8, the J gene TRBJ1-6; D not certain. Trimming shortened V by 9 bases and J by 6 bases, and 22 bases separated the two germline ends. Germline assignment: CDR1 SGHTS and CDR2 YDEGEE. CDR3 length: 16 amino acids. CDR3 DNA sequence: TGTGCCACCAGGTGGCCCGGACGGATGATTAATTCACCCCTCCACTTT. Translation: CATRWPGRMINSPLHF.

The V call is TRBV11-3, the J call TRBJ2-7, with D unclear. In germline, CDR1 is SGHNT, CDR2 YENEEA. V was shortened by 0 bases and J by 2 bases, with 8 bases between the two germline ends. The CDR3 runs 14 residues. The CDR3 nucleotides are TGTGCCAGCAGCTTAGACGCGACGACCTACGAGCAGTACTTC. It yields the protein CASSLDATTYEQYF.

This clonotype was counted a few times. This chain's CDR3 is CSVVRDYGYTF. CDR3 bases: TGCAGCGTTGTGCGGGATTATGGCTACACCTTC. The rearrangement links TRBV29-1 to TRBJ1-2; D is unclear. V gave up 4 bases and J gave up 5 bases, with 8 bases separating them. CDR1 is SQVTM, CDR2 ANQGSEA, per germline. This CDR3 has 11 residues.

This clonotype was counted at least ten times. The V and J genes are TRBV11-2 and TRBJ2-2, with TRBD2 identical over 9 bases. CDR1 and CDR2 from the germline V gene are SGHAT and FQNNGV. The CDR3 runs to 17 residues. Germline trimming cut 6 bases from V and 5 bases from J; bases unmatched to any gene: 13. The CDR3 is CASSPRRGSGGTGELFF. CDR3 coding DNA: TGTGCCAGCAGTCCCCGTCGCGGCAGCGGGGGGACCGGGGAGCTGTTTTTT.

This chain uses TRBV20-1 with TRBJ2-3; TRBD2 agrees at 15 bases. The CDR3 has 17 residues. The germline V gene encodes CDR1 DFQATT and CDR2 SNEGSKA (reference sequence). The DNA for the CDR3 is TGCAACGCTCGGGGACTAGCGGGGGGCGCTAGCACAGATACGCAGTATTTT. Its protein is CNARGLAGGASTDTQYF.

In this sample, this clonotype turned up many times. The chain combines TRBV28 with TRBJ1-2; the D is unclear. Trimming removed 3 bases from V and 8 bases from J, with 16 bases in between. In germline, CDR1 is MDHEN, CDR2 SYDVKM. This CDR3 is 14 amino acids long. CDR3 coding DNA: TGTGCCAGCAGTTTCTTACCCAATAGAAGCGGCTACACCTTC. It specifies CASSFLPNRSGYTF.

This clonotype came up many times. This chain uses TRBV6-5 with TRBJ1-5, with TRBD1 identical over 7 bases. The J segment lost 3 bases and the V segment lost 6 bases, leaving 5 bases of the junction unmatched. Germline lookup yields CDR1 MNHEY and CDR2 SVGAGI. The CDR3 is made up of 14 amino acids. The CDR3, as DNA: TGTGCCAGCAGGGACAGGAGTCTCAATCAGCCCCAGCATTTT. This codes for CASRDRSLNQPQHF.

There are many counts of this clonotype. This chain uses TRBV5-1 with TRBJ2-5; 7 nucleotides match TRBD2. The CDR3 contains 16 residues. V shed 0 bases and J 0 bases; nucleotides not matched to a gene: 5. CDR1 and CDR2 (germline): SGHRS, YFSETQ. Here the CDR3 DNA reads TGCGCCAGCAGCTTGGATCCAGCGGGGAACCAAGAGACCCAGTACTTC. Its translation: CASSLDPAGNQETQYF.